This TCR beta chain was sequenced for a study of cytomegalovirus exposure and HLA in healthy donors. Note on this clone: The antigen remains undetermined.

Germline lookup yields CDR1 MNHEY and CDR2 SMNVEV (reference sequence). V trimming: 4 bases; J trimming: 5 bases; junction bases outside the gene matches: 11. The CDR3 runs to 15 residues. Primers for the PCR totalled 60 Vbeta and 13 Jbeta. Here immunoSEQ multiplex PCR was the method, and the copy in TCRdb shows in-frame clones only, minus some. The top ten hold 10% of the sample, which has tens of thousands of clones, approximately 72% seen once. Study-wide results and limits: A previous analysis found most TCR beta V segments productive roughly 87% or roughly 30% of the time. The classifier reportedly diagnosed cytomegalovirus status with high sensitivity and specificity.

The source is a young man in good health and CMV-seropositive. Material: PBMCs. The rearrangement links TRBV27 to TRBJ2-7, with 7 positions matching TRBD1. CDR3 DNA: TGTGCCAGCAGTTCCCTCCCCGACAGGGTGGACGAGCAGTACTTC. Encoded protein: CASSSLPDRVDEQYF.